These T cell receptor beta chains were read from a single sample in a study of technical replicates of blood from several donors. Assay used: immunoSEQ multiplex PCR; TCRdb lists only in-frame clones, some missing. Here the sample spans 45,000 to 55,000 clones, about 95% being singletons. Specimen: T cells isolated from PBMCs. The receptors were gathered from a human donor in good health. Each CDR3 is given with its conserved first and last residue. Only part of the rows carry a size: once, few, many, or a class if the clone is expanded.

18,TRBJ2-3,once,TRBV5-6,CASSHRDSFPWGTDTQYF
17,TRBJ1-5,.,TRBV7-9,CASSLVGRRGMSQPQHF
14,TRBJ1-1,.,TRBV5-1,CASSLDSPAGEAFF
15,TRBJ2-2,.,TRBV28,CAIGGLAERTGELFF
14,TRBJ1-2,.,TRBV28,CASSVTGGTFGYTF
16,TRBJ2-1,.,TRBV6-5,CASSYSMGYLGREQFF
13,TRBJ1-2,.,TRBV10-2,CASQTGWGYGYTF
19,TRBJ2-2,once,TRBV11-2,CASTHPGLAGITVAGELFF
13,TRBJ1-1,.,TRBV18,CASSPIRGGEAFF
14,TRBJ2-7,.,TRBV11-2,CASSVGGGRREQYF
14,TRBJ1-1,.,TRBV12-5,CASGLAGVNTEAFF
15,TRBJ1-1,few,TRBV5-4,CASSLGGTLNTEAFF
15,TRBJ2-6,.,TRBV28,CASSPDSSGANVLTF
15,TRBJ1-5,once,TRBV6-6,CASSLIEGDNQPQHF
18,TRBJ1-2,.,TRBV29-1,CSVYKLGTSGKGYYGYTF
13,TRBJ1-1,.,TRBV10-1,CASMGSPNTEAFF
14,TRBJ2-3,.,TRBV7-9,CASSLVGLTDTQYF
13,TRBJ2-5,.,TRBV11-3,CASSPTSRETQYF
13,TRBJ1-2,.,TRBV7-2,CASSSYRDSGLTF
15,TRBJ2-7,.,TRBV6-5,CASSYSEAFTYEQYF
17,TRBJ2-3,.,TRBV11-3,CASSFWGLEKSTDTQYF
11,TRBJ1-1,.,TRBV6-5,CASSQGAEAFF
19,TRBJ2-5,once,TRBV12-5,CASGLGKYGRGLYQETQYF
13,TRBJ2-1,.,TRBV5-4,CASSPYGGGLQFF
14,TRBJ2-1,.,TRBV9,CASSVGSSYNEQFF
13,TRBJ1-1,.,TRBV10-3,CAILDRRSTEAFF
13,TRBJ2-5,few,TRBV6-5,CASTPAVEETQYF
18,TRBJ1-3,.,TRBV7-8,CASSLGPGTPLSGNTIYF
15,TRBJ2-1,.,TRBV9,CASSAGQASYNEQFF
12,TRBJ2-5,once,TRBV28,CASSSGFQTQYF
12,TRBJ1-1,.,TRBV6-5,CASSPRATEAFF
14,TRBJ2-5,.,TRBV6-5,CASSYPGGQETQYF
17,TRBJ2-7,.,TRBV11-2,CASSLEDPGTGIYEQYF
13,TRBJ1-2,once,TRBV12-5,CASGKVNQGGYTF
12,TRBJ2-2,.,TRBV5-4,CASSSLTGELFF